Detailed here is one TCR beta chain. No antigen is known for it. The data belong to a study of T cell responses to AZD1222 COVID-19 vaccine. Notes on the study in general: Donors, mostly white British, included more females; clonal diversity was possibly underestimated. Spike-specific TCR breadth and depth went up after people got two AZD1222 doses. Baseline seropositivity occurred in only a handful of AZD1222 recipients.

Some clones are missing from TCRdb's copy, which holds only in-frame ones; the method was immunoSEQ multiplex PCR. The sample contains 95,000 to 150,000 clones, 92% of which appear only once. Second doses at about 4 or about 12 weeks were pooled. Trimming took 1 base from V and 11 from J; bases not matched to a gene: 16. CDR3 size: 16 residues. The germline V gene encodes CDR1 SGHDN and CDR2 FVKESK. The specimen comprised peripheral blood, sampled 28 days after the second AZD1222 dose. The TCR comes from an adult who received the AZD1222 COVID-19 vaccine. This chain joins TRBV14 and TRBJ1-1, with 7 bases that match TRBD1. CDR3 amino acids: CASSQALPGQRTWAFF. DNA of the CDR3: TGTGCCAGCAGCCAAGCTCTCCCGGGACAGAGAACGTGGGCTTTCTTT.